The 10 T cell receptor beta chains in this list originate from one sample, sequenced in a study of PD-L1 blockade in urothelial cancer (dated by TCRdb to the late 2010s). The method behind the library was the immunoSEQ multiplex PCR assay. This immuneACCESS table, as held by TCRdb, lists in-frame sequences with V and J called but not all clones. Of the missing ones, under half trace to an unresolved V gene in checked studies; the others have no known cause. Counted in this sample were approximately 15,000 clones; roughly 87% of them appeared once. Jointly, the top ten make up 5.9% of the sample. This specimen consisted of PBMCs, obtained around atezolizumab (anti-PD-L1) treatment. All receptors come from a man aged 45-65 years with urothelial cancer.

This sequence joins TRBV11-2 and TRBJ2-7; TRBD2 matches at 7 bases. There are 15 residues in the CDR3. With 2 bases clipped from V and 3 bases from J, the junction kept 7 bases outside the gene matches. Germline CDR1 reads SGHAT; CDR2 reads FQNNGV. This CDR3 is CASSLRGVWGYEQYF. The CDR3 bases are TGTGCCAGCAGCTTACGGGGGGTCTGGGGCTACGAGCAGTACTTC.

The gene calls are TRBV7-9 and TRBJ2-3; D possibly corresponds to TRBD2 (6 bases). V lost 5 bases and J lost 5, with 23 bases in between. The CDR3 runs to 17 residues. CDR1 is SEHNR and CDR2 is FQNEAQ in the germline V gene (reference sequence). Here the CDR3 DNA reads TGTGCCAGCAGCCGACGCGGGGCTGTGCTCGGGGTAGATACGCAGTATTTT. Translating it yields CASSRRGAVLGVDTQYF.

The rearrangement uses TRBV9 and TRBJ1-1; possible D gene TRBD1, 5 bases. The CDR3 runs to 14 residues. CDR1 and CDR2 from the germline V gene are SGDLS and YYNGEE. V lost 2 bases and J 4 bases, leaving 12 bases between the germline ends. The CDR3 is CASSVGGGSTEAFF. DNA of the CDR3: TGTGCCAGCAGCGTTGGGGGAGGGAGCACTGAAGCTTTCTTT.

This clone is labeled as medium-sized. The rearrangement links TRBV18 to TRBJ2-2; 8 bases map to TRBD1. CDR3 length: 16 residues. The ends lost 2 bases at V and 2 bases at J; junction bases unmatched: 4. Germline V gene sequence: CDR1 KGHSH, CDR2 LQKENI. CDR3 residues: CASSPKDRANTGELFF. The DNA of the CDR3 is TGTGCCAGCTCACCAAAGGACAGGGCCAACACCGGGGAGCTGTTTTTT.

The J gene is TRBJ2-7, the V gene TRBV10-3; D is undetermined. Per germline, CDR1 ENHRY and CDR2 SYGVKD. V lost 3 bases, J lost 2 bases, and 11 bases lay in between. This CDR3 comprises 14 residues. This CDR3 is CAISDTVHPYEQYF. The CDR3 coding sequence is TGTGCCATCAGTGATACAGTGCATCCCTACGAGCAGTACTTC.

This clone was seen more than once but under ten times. The chain is built from TRBV6-4 and TRBJ2-3, with a possible D match to TRBD2 (6 bases). The CDR3 consists of 14 residues. Germline assignment: CDR1 MRHNA and CDR2 SNTAGT. The germline V and J ends were trimmed by 2 bases and 2 bases, with 8 bases remaining between them. The CDR3 DNA reads TGTGCCAGCAGTGACGCGGGATTCACAGATACGCAGTATTTT. It yields the protein CASSDAGFTDTQYF.

The rearrangement uses TRBV5-6 and TRBJ2-1; TRBD1 matches at 10 bases. The trim removed 3 bases at V and 7 bases at J, leaving 10 bases unmatched. Germline values: CDR1 SGHDT, CDR2 YYEEEE. The CDR3 contains 16 residues. The DNA of the CDR3 is TGTGCCAGCAGCTATTTCCGGGACAGGGGCTGGAATGAGCAGTTCTTC. Protein sequence: CASSYFRDRGWNEQFF.

The chain is built from TRBV29-1 and TRBJ1-1; 8 bases are shared with TRBD1. There are 14 residues in the CDR3. V was clipped by 7 bases and J by 3 bases; unmatched bases: 10. Per the germline V gene, CDR1 is SQVTM and CDR2 is ANQGSEA. CDR3 in DNA: TGCAGCGCCGGACAGGGCGGGGTTTACACTGAAGCTTTCTTT. Protein product: CSAGQGGVYTEAFF.

The chain carries TRBV5-1 and TRBJ2-3; 11 nucleotides line up with TRBD2. V trimming: 4 bases; J trimming: 0 bases; junction bases outside the gene matches: 4. The CDR3 sequence is 16 residues long. Germline V gene sequence: CDR1 SGHRS, CDR2 YFSETQ. CDR3 nucleotides: TGCGCCAGCAGCCCTCGACTAGCGGGGAGCACAGATACGCAGTATTTT. Translation gives CASSPRLAGSTDTQYF.

V usage is TRBV30 and J usage is TRBJ1-6; D call uncertain. The V end lost 4 bases, the J end lost 7 bases, and 11 bases lay between the germline ends. This CDR3 is built from 13 residues. CDR1 GTSNPN and CDR2 SVGIG come from the germline V gene (reference sequence). CDR3 residues: CAWTSVPNSPLHF. In DNA, the CDR3 is TGTGCCTGGACCTCAGTCCCCAATTCACCCCTCCACTTT.